This passage covers 22 T cell receptor beta chains from one sample sequenced in a study of blood T cells in healthy people across ages. For the second PCR, which ran for about 7 to 12 cycles, a sample-barcoded 5' primer and a J-beta primer mix were used. TCRdb re-called the 5' RACE reads with MiXCR, one entry per CDR3 protein. This table holds 550,000 to 750,000 distinct CDR3 sequences, roughly 20% found once. The sequenced sample was blood. Receptors were obtained from a man in his 70s in good health.

This rearrangement joins TRBV7-9 to TRBJ2-1; 8 nucleotides line up with TRBD2. Losses at the gene ends were 6 bases for V and 9 bases for J; bases not matched to a gene: 10. The CDR3 is made up of 14 amino acids. Germline values: CDR1 SEHNR, CDR2 FQNEAQ (reference sequence). The CDR3 protein is CASRFGRAFGEQFF. CDR3 coding DNA: TGTGCCAGCAGGTTCGGGAGGGCATTTGGTGAGCAGTTCTTC.

Note on this clonotype: One end of the junction does not line up with germline, which may come from a read error. The chain links TRBV6-1 to TRBJ2-7; D is uncertain. The CDR3 is 17 residues long. Looked up from germline, CDR1 is MNHNS and CDR2 is SASEGT. Here the CDR3 DNA reads TGTGCCAGCAGCCTCCTTAGAGGTGGGGATCCCTCCTCCGAGCAGTACTTC. This sequence encodes CASSLLRGGDPSSEQYF.

The rearrangement links TRBV2 to TRBJ2-7; D is ambiguous. Germline V CDR1 and CDR2: SNHLY, FYNNEI. V dropped 8 bases and J dropped 5 bases, with 13 bases sitting between them. The CDR3 totals 12 residues. CDR3 sequence reads: CASFYGWDEQYF. CDR3 sequence (DNA): TGTGCCAGCTTTTATGGGTGGGACGAGCAGTACTTC.

The sample holds a few counts of this clonotype. One end of the junction is discordant with germline, which a read error may explain. The V and J genes are TRBV29-1 and TRBJ2-7; tentatively, D is TRBD2 (5 bases). Germline CDR1 and CDR2: SQVTM and ANQGSEA. This CDR3 contains 11 residues. CDR3 coding DNA: TGTAGCGTTGTTTACTCCTACGAGCAGTGCTTC. It translates to CSVVYSYEQCF.

This chain connects TRBV2 to TRBJ1-5, with D possibly TRBD1 on 5 matching bases. Trimming cost V 4 bases and J 6 bases, with 13 bases left between them. Germline V gene lookup returns CDR1 SNHLY and CDR2 FYNNEI. This CDR3 region has 14 residues. CDR3 region: CASSGAREGQPQHF. The CDR3 DNA reads TGTGCCAGCAGTGGGGCCAGGGAGGGTCAGCCCCAGCATTTT.

CDR3 residues: CASRKMGQSFTEAFF. The CDR3 nucleotides read TGTGCCAGCAGGAAGATGGGACAGTCCTTCACTGAAGCTTTCTTT. V is TRBV12-3 or TRBV12-4 and J is TRBJ1-1; 7 bases align to TRBD1. J was trimmed by 4 bases and V by 6 bases; bases with no gene match: 11. This CDR3 region has 15 residues.

In this sample, this clonotype turned up a few times. This chain uses TRBV5-1 with TRBJ2-3, with D possibly being TRBD2 (5 bases). Germline V gene data show CDR1 as SGHRS and CDR2 as YFSETQ. V gave up 0 bases and J gave up 2 bases, with 10 bases separating them. This CDR3 spans 15 amino acids. CDR3 loop: CASSLENRDTDTQYF. In nucleotides, the CDR3 is TGCGCCAGCAGCTTGGAAAATCGGGACACAGATACGCAGTATTTT.

This clonotype was counted between two and nine times. The junction shows a germline mismatch at one end, possibly a read error. The chain combines TRBV5-1 with TRBJ1-4; D remains unclear. CDR3 length equals 15 residues. Germline CDR1 reads SGHRS; CDR2 reads YFSETQ. The CDR3 bases are TGCGCCAGCAGCGCGGACGGCGCAACTAATGAAAAACTGTCTTTT. The encoded protein is CASSADGATNEKLSF.

This clonotype was observed a handful of times. J is TRBJ1-2 and V is TRBV7-2, with TRBD1 identical over 7 bases. V trimming: 5 bases; J trimming: 6 bases; junction bases outside the gene matches: 9. CDR3 length equals 14 residues. Germline V lookup: CDR1 SGHTA, CDR2 FQGNSA. The CDR3 here is CASSPNRGRNGYTF. CDR3 DNA sequence: TGTGCCAGCAGCCCAAACAGGGGACGTAATGGCTACACCTTC.

The chain recombines TRBV4-3 with TRBJ1-5, with no clear D. V lost 1 base, J lost 6 bases, and 10 bases lay in between. Germline CDR1 LGHNA, CDR2 YSLEER. This CDR3 comprises 14 residues. For the CDR3, the DNA is TGCGCCAGCAGCCAAGCTCTTGAGGGTCAGCCCCAGCATTTT. It yields the protein CASSQALEGQPQHF.

This rearrangement joins TRBV15 to TRBJ2-5; D is unclear. Trimming took 0 bases from V and 1 from J, leaving 6 bases between them. Germline CDR1 LNHNV, CDR2 YYDKDF (reference sequence). The CDR3 has 14 amino acids. Written as DNA, the CDR3 is TGTGCCACCAGCAGAGAACAGATCCAAGAGACCCAGTACTTC. Translating gives CATSREQIQETQYF.

In this sample, this clonotype turned up a few times. CDR3 in DNA: TGTGCCACCAGCAGAGATTTAGCCGGAGGACTAGCGGGTAGGGAGCAGTTCTTC. Translating it yields CATSRDLAGGLAGREQFF. The chain recombines TRBV15 with TRBJ2-1; TRBD2 matches 11 bases. The ends lost 0 bases at V and 10 bases at J; junction bases unmatched: 14. Germline V CDR1 and CDR2: LNHNV, YYDKDF (reference sequence). CDR3 length: 18 amino acids.

The rearrangement uses TRBV3-1 and TRBJ2-2; D may be TRBD1 (6 bases). V was clipped by 5 bases and J by 5 bases, with 18 bases between them. The CDR3 totals 16 residues. CDR1 and CDR2 (germline): LGHDT, YNNKEL (reference sequence). The CDR3 protein is CASSSGTGFITGELFF. The CDR3 nucleotides read TGTGCCAGCAGCAGCGGCACAGGGTTCATTACCGGGGAGCTGTTTTTT.

The chain combines TRBV10-3 with TRBJ1-2, with D perhaps matching TRBD1 (5 bases). With 3 bases removed from V and 8 bases from J, the gap between germline ends came to 25 bases. CDR3 length: 17 amino acids. Per germline, CDR1 ENHRY and CDR2 SYGVKD. In DNA, the CDR3 is TGTGCCATCAGTGATTCCCCCGGGACCCCGCGGCAGGAGGGCTACACCTTC. This translates into CAISDSPGTPRQEGYTF.

This clonotype has more than one count but fewer than ten. The chain's CDR3 is CASSVRDRSSEAFF. CDR3 DNA: TGTGCCAGCAGTGTGCGGGACAGGAGTTCTGAAGCTTTCTTT. V usage is TRBV2 and J usage is TRBJ1-1; 8 positions match TRBD1. The germline gives CDR1 SNHLY, CDR2 FYNNEI. Trimming removed 4 bases from V and 6 bases from J; junction bases left unmatched: 7. The CDR3 has 14 residues.

This clonotype was counted at least ten times. CDR3 protein: CASSPSSVVNTEAFF. CDR3 in DNA: TGTGCCAGCAGCCCCTCCTCGGTGGTGAACACTGAAGCTTTCTTT. The chain combines TRBV7-2 with TRBJ1-1; D is uncertain. This CDR3 contains 15 residues. Trimming stripped 5 bases from V and 0 bases from J, with 13 bases between. The germline V gene encodes CDR1 SGHTA and CDR2 FQGNSA.

J is TRBJ2-1 and V is TRBV29-1, with 8 bases lining up with TRBD2. Germline CDR1 reads SQVTM; CDR2 reads ANQGSEA. With V trimmed by 1 base and J by 2 bases, 4 bases remained unmatched. The CDR3 totals 15 residues. The CDR3 reads CSVEAAGGTYNEQFF. CDR3 nucleotide sequence: TGCAGCGTTGAAGCTGCGGGAGGCACCTACAATGAGCAGTTCTTC.

This clonotype has a handful of counts. The chain uses TRBV18 and TRBJ1-5; D remains unclear. V lost 4 bases and J 2 bases, leaving 9 bases between the germline ends. The length of the CDR3 is 14 residues. Germline V gene lookup returns CDR1 KGHSH and CDR2 LQKENI. The CDR3 sequence: CASSLERGNQPQHF. In DNA, the CDR3 is TGTGCCAGCTCACTAGAGCGGGGCAATCAGCCCCAGCATTTT.

This chain connects TRBV6-6 to TRBJ1-2, with D maybe TRBD1 (6 bases). The CDR3 extends over 16 amino acids. CDR1 MNHNY and CDR2 SVGAGI come from the germline V gene (reference sequence). Trimming removed 6 bases at V and 5 bases at J, with 22 bases between. The CDR3 sequence: CASSGSGVRTAYGYTF. CDR3 in DNA: TGTGCCAGCAGCGGGTCCGGCGTAAGGACAGCATATGGCTACACCTTC.

In this sample, this clonotype turned up a few times. V gene TRBV24-1 combines with J gene TRBJ2-2, with 9 bases fitting TRBD1. This CDR3 contains 15 residues. Losses at the gene ends were 8 bases for V and 0 bases for J; bases not matched to a gene: 3. Germline CDR1 reads KGHDR; CDR2 reads SFDVKD. This CDR3 is CATTGTGSNTGELFF. Here the CDR3 DNA reads TGTGCCACCACCGGGACAGGGTCGAACACCGGGGAGCTGTTTTTT.

The chain carries TRBV4-1 and TRBJ2-4; weak D call: TRBD2 (5 bases). The V and J ends lost 1 base and 0 bases respectively, with 7 bases between them. CDR1 and CDR2 from the germline V gene are MGHRA and YSYEKL. CDR3 length: 15 amino acids. The CDR3 protein is CASSQGRVAKNIQYF. In DNA form, the CDR3 reads TGCGCCAGCAGCCAAGGGCGGGTAGCCAAAAACATTCAGTACTTC.

This clonotype was counted between two and nine times. J is TRBJ1-4 and V is TRBV6-1, with TRBD1 as a possible D gene (6 bases). Germline V gene lookup returns CDR1 MNHNS and CDR2 SASEGT. The CDR3 runs 16 residues. Trimming cost V 6 bases and J 1 base, with 15 bases left between them. This CDR3 reads CASSSFPGVTNEKLFF. The CDR3, as DNA: TGTGCCAGCAGCTCATTTCCAGGGGTAACTAATGAAAAACTGTTTTTT.